This T cell receptor (beta chain) was observed in a study of shared clonotypes between healthy human individuals. The junction had 4 bases not matched to a gene; V was cut back by 6 bases and J by 0 bases. Per the germline V gene, CDR1 is SGHNT and CDR2 is YENEEA. The CDR3 loop spans 14 amino acids. The data were produced by immunoSEQ multiplex PCR, yet TCRdb's version contains in-frame clones alone and is incomplete. The sample lists about 1 million clones; around 76% were seen once. This clone was counted many times. The chain employs TRBV11-3 and TRBJ2-5, with 7 bases matching TRBD1. This sequence originates from a man aged 18 to 29 in good health. The sequencing sample was made of memory CD4+ T cells sorted from blood. The sample's subset: CD45RA-negative fraction. CDR3 loop: CASREGQYQETQYF. The CDR3 DNA reads as TGTGCCAGCAGAGAGGGACAGTACCAAGAGACCCAGTACTTC.